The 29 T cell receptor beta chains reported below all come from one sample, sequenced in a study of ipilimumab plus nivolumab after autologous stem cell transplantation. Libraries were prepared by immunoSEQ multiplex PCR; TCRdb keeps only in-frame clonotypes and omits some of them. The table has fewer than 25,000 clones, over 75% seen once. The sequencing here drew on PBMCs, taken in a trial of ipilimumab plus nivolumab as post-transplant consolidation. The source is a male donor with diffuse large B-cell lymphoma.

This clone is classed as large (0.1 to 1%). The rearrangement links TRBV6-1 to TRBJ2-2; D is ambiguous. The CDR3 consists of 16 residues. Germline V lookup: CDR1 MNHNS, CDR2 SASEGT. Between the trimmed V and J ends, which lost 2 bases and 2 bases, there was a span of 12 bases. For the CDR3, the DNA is TGTGCCAGCAGTGAATTCAGTTCCAGCAACACCGGGGAGCTGTTTTTT. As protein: CASSEFSSSNTGELFF.

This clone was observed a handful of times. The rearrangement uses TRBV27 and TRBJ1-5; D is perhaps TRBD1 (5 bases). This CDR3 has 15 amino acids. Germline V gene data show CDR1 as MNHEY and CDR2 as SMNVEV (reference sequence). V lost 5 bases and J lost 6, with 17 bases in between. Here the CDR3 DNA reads TGTGCCAGCAGTCCCGGACGGGATGGGGCTCAGCCCCAGCATTTT. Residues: CASSPGRDGAQPQHF.

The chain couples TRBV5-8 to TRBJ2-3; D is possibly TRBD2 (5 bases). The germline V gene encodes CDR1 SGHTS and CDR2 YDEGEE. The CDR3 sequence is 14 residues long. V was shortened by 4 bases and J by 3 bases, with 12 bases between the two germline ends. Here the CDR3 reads CASSQEGRTDTQYF. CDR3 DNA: TGTGCCAGCAGCCAGGAAGGGAGAACAGATACGCAGTATTTT. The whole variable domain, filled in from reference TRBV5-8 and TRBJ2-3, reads EAGVTQSPTHLIKTRGQQATLRCSPISGHTSVYWYQQALGLGLQFLLWYDEGEERNRGNFPPRFSGRQFPNYSSELNVNALELEDSALYLCASSQEGRTDTQYFGPGTRLTVL.

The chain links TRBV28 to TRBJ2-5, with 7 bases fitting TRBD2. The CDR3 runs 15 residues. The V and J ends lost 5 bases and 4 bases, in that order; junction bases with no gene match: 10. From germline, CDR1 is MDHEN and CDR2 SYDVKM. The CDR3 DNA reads TGTGCCAGCAGTGCCCCCGGGGAGGGGAGAGAGACCCAGTACTTC. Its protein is CASSAPGEGRETQYF.

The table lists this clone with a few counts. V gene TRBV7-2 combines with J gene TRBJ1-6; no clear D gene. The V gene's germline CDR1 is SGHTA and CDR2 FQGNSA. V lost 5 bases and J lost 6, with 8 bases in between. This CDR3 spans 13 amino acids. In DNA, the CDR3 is TGTGCCAGCAGCCTGTCAAGTAATTCACCCCTCCACTTT. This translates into CASSLSSNSPLHF.

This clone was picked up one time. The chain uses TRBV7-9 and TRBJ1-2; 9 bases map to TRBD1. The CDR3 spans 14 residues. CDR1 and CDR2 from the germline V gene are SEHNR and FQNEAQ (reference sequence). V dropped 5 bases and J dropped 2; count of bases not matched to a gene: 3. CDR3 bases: TGTGCCAGCAGCAGACAGGGGGAGAACTATGGCTACACCTTC. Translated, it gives CASSRQGENYGYTF.

CDR3 in DNA: TGTGCCAGCAGCCAAGAGGGGAGGGGCGGGAATTCACCCCTCCACTTT. It encodes CASSQEGRGGNSPLHF. The chain links TRBV5-4 to TRBJ1-6; TRBD1 might be the D (5 bases). The length of the CDR3 is 16 residues. CDR1 is SGHNT, CDR2 YYREEE, per germline (reference sequence). Between the trimmed V and J ends, which lost 4 bases and 7 bases, there was a span of 18 bases.

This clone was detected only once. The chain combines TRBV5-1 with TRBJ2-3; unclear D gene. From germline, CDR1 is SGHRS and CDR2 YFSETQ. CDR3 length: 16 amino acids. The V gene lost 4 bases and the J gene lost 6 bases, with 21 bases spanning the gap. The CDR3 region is CASSPDPARLSDTQYF. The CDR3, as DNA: TGCGCCAGCAGCCCGGACCCGGCGAGGTTGTCGGATACGCAGTATTTT.

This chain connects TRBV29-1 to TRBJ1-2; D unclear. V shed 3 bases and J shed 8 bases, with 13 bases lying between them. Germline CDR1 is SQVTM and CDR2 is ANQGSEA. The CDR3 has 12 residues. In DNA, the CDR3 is TGCAGCGTTGAGAACGGGTTTTGGGGCTACACCTTC. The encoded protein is CSVENGFWGYTF.

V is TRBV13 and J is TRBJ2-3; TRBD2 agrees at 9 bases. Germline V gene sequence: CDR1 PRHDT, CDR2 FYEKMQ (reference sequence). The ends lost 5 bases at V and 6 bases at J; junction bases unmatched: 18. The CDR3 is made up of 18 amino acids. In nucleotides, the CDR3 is TGTGCCAGCAGCCAGGGGGGCATAGCGGGGGTTTACCCCGATACGCAGTATTTT. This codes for CASSQGGIAGVYPDTQYF.

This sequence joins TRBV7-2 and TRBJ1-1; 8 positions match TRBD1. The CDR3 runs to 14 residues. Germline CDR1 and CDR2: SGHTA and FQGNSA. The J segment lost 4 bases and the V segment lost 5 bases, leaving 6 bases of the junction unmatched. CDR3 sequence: CASSATGGGTEAFF. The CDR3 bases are TGTGCCAGCAGCGCCACAGGGGGGGGCACTGAAGCTTTCTTT.

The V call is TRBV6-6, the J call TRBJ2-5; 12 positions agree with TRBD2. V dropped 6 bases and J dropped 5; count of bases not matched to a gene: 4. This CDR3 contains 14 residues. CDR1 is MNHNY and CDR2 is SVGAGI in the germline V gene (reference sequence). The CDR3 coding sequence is TGTGCCAGCAGCCCTAGCGGGGGGGCTGAGACCCAGTACTTC. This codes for CASSPSGGAETQYF.

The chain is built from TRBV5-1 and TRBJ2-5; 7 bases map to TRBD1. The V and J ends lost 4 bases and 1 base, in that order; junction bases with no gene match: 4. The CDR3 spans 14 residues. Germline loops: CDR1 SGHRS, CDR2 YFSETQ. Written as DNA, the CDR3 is TGCGCCAGCAGCGATGGACAGGTCCAAGAGACCCAGTACTTC. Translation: CASSDGQVQETQYF.

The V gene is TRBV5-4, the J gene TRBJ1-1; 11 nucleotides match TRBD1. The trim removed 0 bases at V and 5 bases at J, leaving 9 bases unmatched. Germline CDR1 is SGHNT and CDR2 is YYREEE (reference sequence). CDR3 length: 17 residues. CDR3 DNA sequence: TGTGCCAGCAGCTTGGTAGGGACAGGGGGGAGAGGGACTGAAGCTTTCTTT. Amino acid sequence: CASSLVGTGGRGTEAFF.

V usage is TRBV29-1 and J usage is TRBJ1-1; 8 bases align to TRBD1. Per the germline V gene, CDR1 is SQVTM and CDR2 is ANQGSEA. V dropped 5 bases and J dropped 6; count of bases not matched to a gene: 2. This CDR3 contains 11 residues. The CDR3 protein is CSVRQGSEAFF. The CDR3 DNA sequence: TGCAGCGTTCGACAGGGGTCTGAAGCTTTCTTT. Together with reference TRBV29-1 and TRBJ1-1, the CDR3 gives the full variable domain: SAVISQKPSRDICQRGTSLTIQCQVDSQVTMMFWYRQQPGQSLTLIATANQGSEATYESGFVIDKFPISRPNLTFSTLTVSNMSPEDSSIYLCSVRQGSEAFFGQGTRLTVV.

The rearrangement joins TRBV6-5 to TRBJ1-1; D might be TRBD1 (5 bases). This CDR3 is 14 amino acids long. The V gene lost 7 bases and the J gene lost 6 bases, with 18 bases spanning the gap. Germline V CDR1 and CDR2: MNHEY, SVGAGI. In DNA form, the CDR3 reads TGTGCCAGCATCACCTTAAATCAGGGCGCTGAAGCTTTCTTT. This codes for CASITLNQGAEAFF.

The CDR3 region is CASSPDRDEQYF. The CDR3 nucleotides read TGTGCCAGCAGCCCAGACAGAGACGAGCAGTACTTC. V usage is TRBV27 and J usage is TRBJ2-7, with D perhaps matching TRBD1 (5 bases). CDR3 length: 12 amino acids. Trimming left V 6 bases short and J 5 bases short, with 11 bases between. CDR1 and CDR2 from the germline V gene are MNHEY and SMNVEV (reference sequence).

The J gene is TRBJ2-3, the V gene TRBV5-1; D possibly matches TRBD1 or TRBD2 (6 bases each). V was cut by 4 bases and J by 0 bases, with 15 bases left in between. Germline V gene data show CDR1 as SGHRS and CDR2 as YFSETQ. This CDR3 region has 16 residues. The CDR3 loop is CASSPLGAGSTDTQYF. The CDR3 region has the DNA TGCGCCAGCAGCCCCCTGGGGGCGGGGAGCACAGATACGCAGTATTTT.

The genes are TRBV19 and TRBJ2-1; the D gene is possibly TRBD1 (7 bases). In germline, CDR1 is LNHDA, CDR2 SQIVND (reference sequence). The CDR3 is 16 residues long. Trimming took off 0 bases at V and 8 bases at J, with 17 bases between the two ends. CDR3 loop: CASSIDPGTVADEQFF. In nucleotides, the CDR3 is TGTGCCAGTAGTATAGATCCTGGGACAGTAGCGGATGAGCAGTTCTTC.

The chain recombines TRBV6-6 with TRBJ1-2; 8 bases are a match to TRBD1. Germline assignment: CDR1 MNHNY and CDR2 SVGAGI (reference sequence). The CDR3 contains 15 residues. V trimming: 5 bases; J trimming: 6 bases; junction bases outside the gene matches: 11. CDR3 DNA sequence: TGTGCCAGCAGTCGGACAGGGAGCGACCCAGATGGCTACACCTTC. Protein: CASSRTGSDPDGYTF.

The CDR3 nucleotides are TGCGCCAGCAGTGAGGGAGCGGGGCGCACCTACGAGCAGTACTTC. This codes for CASSEGAGRTYEQYF. The chain carries TRBV10-2 and TRBJ2-7, with 7 bases aligning to TRBD2. Germline assignment: CDR1 WSHSY and CDR2 SAAADI. The CDR3 consists of 15 residues. With V trimmed by 2 bases and J by 2 bases, 6 bases remained unmatched.

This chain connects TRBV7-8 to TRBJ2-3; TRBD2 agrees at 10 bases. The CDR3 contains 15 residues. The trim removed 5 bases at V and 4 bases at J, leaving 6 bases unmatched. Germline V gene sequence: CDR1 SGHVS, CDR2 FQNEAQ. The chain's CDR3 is CASSEAGGLSDTQYF. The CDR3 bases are TGTGCCAGCAGCGAAGCGGGGGGGCTATCAGATACGCAGTATTTT.

The CDR3 sequence is CASSFASGLGDTEAFF. DNA of the CDR3: TGTGCCAGCAGTTTTGCGTCGGGGCTGGGGGACACTGAAGCTTTCTTT. The chain carries TRBV27 and TRBJ1-1; possible D gene TRBD1, 5 bases. The CDR3 totals 16 residues. V gave up 3 bases and J gave up 3 bases, with 17 bases separating them. The germline gives CDR1 MNHEY, CDR2 SMNVEV (reference sequence).

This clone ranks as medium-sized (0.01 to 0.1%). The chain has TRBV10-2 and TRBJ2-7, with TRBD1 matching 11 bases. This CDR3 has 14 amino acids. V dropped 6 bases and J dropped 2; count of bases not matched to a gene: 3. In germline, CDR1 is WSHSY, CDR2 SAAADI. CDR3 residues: CASRSGQGAYEQYF. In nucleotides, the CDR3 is TGCGCCAGCAGATCGGGACAGGGGGCCTACGAGCAGTACTTC.

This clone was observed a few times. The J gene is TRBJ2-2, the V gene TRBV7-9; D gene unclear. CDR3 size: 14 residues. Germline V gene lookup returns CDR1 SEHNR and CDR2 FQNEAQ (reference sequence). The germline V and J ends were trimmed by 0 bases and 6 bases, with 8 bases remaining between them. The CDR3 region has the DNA TGTGCCAGCAGCTTAGCAGAGCGCCCCGGGGAGCTGTTTTTT. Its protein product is CASSLAERPGELFF.

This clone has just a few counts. The CDR3 spells CAISEPDEGFRQTNTGELFF. As DNA, the CDR3 is TGTGCCATCAGTGAGCCGGACGAGGGCTTCCGACAAACGAACACCGGGGAGCTGTTTTTT. The chain links TRBV10-3 to TRBJ2-2; tentative D call: TRBD2 (5 bases). The germline V gene has CDR1 ENHRY and CDR2 SYGVKD. V lost 2 bases and J lost 0, with 22 bases in between. This CDR3 spans 20 amino acids.

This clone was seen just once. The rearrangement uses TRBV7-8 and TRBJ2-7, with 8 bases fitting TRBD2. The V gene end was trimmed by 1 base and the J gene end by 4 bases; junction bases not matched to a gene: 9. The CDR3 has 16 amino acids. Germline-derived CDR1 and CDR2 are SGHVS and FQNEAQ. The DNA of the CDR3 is TGTGCCAGCAGCTTAGTTAGCGGGGCGGGGTTTTACGAGCAGTACTTC. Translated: CASSLVSGAGFYEQYF.

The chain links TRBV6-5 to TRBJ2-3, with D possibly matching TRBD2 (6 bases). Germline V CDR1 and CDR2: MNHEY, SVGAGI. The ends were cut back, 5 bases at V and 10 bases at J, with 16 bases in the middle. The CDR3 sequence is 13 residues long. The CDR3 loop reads CASSAETAGPQYF. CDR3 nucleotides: TGTGCCAGCAGTGCCGAGACAGCGGGTCCGCAGTATTTT.

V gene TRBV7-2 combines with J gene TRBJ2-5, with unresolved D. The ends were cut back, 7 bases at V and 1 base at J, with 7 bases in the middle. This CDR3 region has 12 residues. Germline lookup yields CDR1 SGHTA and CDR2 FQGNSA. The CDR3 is CASTQPQETQYF. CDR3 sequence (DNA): TGTGCCAGCACCCAACCCCAAGAGACCCAGTACTTC.